This entry concerns a single T cell receptor (beta chain). Its antigen is undetermined. Other nucleotide sequences from this sample produce the same CDR3. CDR1 is SGHVS and CDR2 is FQNEAQ in the germline V gene. V lost 5 bases to trimming and J lost 2 bases, with 9 bases between them. CDR3 size: 13 residues. With 60 Vbeta and 13 Jbeta primers, the PCR was carried out. Data came from immunoSEQ multiplex PCR; TCRdb stores just in-frame clones and leaves some out. The profile shows 95,000 to 150,000 clones, 80% of them singletons. This specimen belongs to a study of cytomegalovirus exposure and HLA in healthy donors. Study outcomes and limitations: In a later analysis, several top co-occurrence clusters appeared linked to parvovirus B19, influenza, CMV and Epstein-Barr virus.

The genes are TRBV7-8 and TRBJ2-5, with a weak D call TRBD1 (6 bases). This TCR came from a young man in good health and CMV-seropositive. Sequenced: PBMCs. The CDR3: CASSRGQQETQYF. CDR3 sequence (DNA): TGTGCCAGCAGCCGAGGACAGCAAGAGACCCAGTACTTC. The whole variable domain, filled in from reference TRBV7-8 and TRBJ2-5, reads GAGVSQSPRYKVAKRGQDVALRCDPISGHVSLFWYQQALGQGPEFLTYFQNEAQLDKSGLPSDRFFAERPEGSVSTLKIQRTQQEDSAVYLCASSRGQQETQYFGPGTRLLVL.